The 20 T cell receptor beta chains below were found in one sample sequenced in a study of OX40 agonist ivuxolimab in advanced cancers. Library preparation employed the immunoSEQ multiplex PCR assay. Drawn from immuneACCESS, this table holds only the in-frame rearrangements with V and J called that TCRdb kept. Clones are partly lost; checked studies trace under half to an unresolved V gene and leave the rest unexplained. The sample profile shows some 98,000 clones; over 75% of them were found once. In total, the top ten clones hold under 0.35% of the sample. Sample: CD4+ or CD8+ T cells sorted from blood, taken in a trial of the OX40 agonist ivuxolimab. These receptors were taken from an adult with an advanced solid tumor such as melanoma, head and neck, liver or kidney cancer.

The V and J genes are TRBV6-5 and TRBJ2-7; D perhaps matches TRBD2 (5 bases). The CDR3 covers 15 residues. Looked up from germline, CDR1 is MNHEY and CDR2 is SVGAGI. Trimming removed 2 bases from V and 1 base from J, with 12 bases in between. In DNA, the CDR3 is TGTGCCAGCAGTTACGAGGGCGGAGGATCCTACGAGCAGTACTTC. The encoded protein is CASSYEGGGSYEQYF.

This rearrangement joins TRBV19 to TRBJ2-7, with D unclear. Germline CDR1 LNHDA, CDR2 SQIVND (reference sequence). Trimming removed 1 base at V and 0 bases at J, with 10 bases between. The CDR3 covers 15 residues. The CDR3 spells CASSIVSKTSYEQYF. In nucleotides, the CDR3 is TGTGCCAGTAGTATAGTGAGTAAAACCTCCTACGAGCAGTACTTC.

The J gene is TRBJ2-1, the V gene TRBV25-1; D is perhaps TRBD1 (7 bases). Germline V gene lookup returns CDR1 MGHDK and CDR2 SYGVNS. The CDR3 runs to 16 residues. Between the trimmed V and J ends, which lost 3 bases and 4 bases, there was a span of 16 bases. The CDR3 here is CASSEGPGGLYNEQFF. The CDR3 DNA follows: TGTGCCAGCAGTGAGGGACCAGGGGGGTTGTACAATGAGCAGTTCTTC.

The chain uses TRBV30 and TRBJ1-2; D not resolved. The CDR3 is made up of 15 amino acids. CDR1 and CDR2 (germline): GTSNPN, SVGIG (reference sequence). Trimming shortened V by 4 bases and J by 4 bases, and 19 bases separated the two germline ends. The CDR3 region has the DNA TGTGCCTGGATCAAGAGTGGGCCGGGCGGCTATGGCTACACCTTC. Translating gives CAWIKSGPGGYGYTF.

The V call is TRBV7-8, the J call TRBJ1-2; TRBD1 agrees at 8 bases. The germline gives CDR1 SGHVS, CDR2 FQNEAQ. This CDR3 spans 14 amino acids. With 2 bases clipped from V and 4 bases from J, the junction kept 3 bases outside the gene matches. The CDR3 protein is CASSLSQGAYGYTF. The CDR3 nucleotides read TGTGCCAGCAGCTTATCCCAGGGGGCCTATGGCTACACCTTC. Based on the CDR3 plus reference TRBV7-8 and TRBJ1-2, the full variable domain is GAGVSQSPRYKVAKRGQDVALRCDPISGHVSLFWYQQALGQGPEFLTYFQNEAQLDKSGLPSDRFFAERPEGSVSTLKIQRTQQEDSAVYLCASSLSQGAYGYTFGSGTRLTVV.

This rearrangement joins TRBV4-2 to TRBJ2-3; D possibly corresponds to TRBD1 (6 bases). The CDR3 covers 18 residues. In germline, CDR1 is LGHNA, CDR2 YNFKEQ. V lost 1 base and J 2 bases, leaving 19 bases between the germline ends. The CDR3 DNA sequence: TGTGCCAGCAGCCAAGGCTTGAAACAGGGAACCCTCACAGATACGCAGTATTTT. This translates into CASSQGLKQGTLTDTQYF.

This sequence joins TRBV5-1 and TRBJ1-1, with D possibly TRBD1 on 5 matching bases. V was cut by 0 bases and J by 5 bases, with 20 bases left in between. This CDR3 region has 17 residues. Germline CDR1 reads SGHRS; CDR2 reads YFSETQ. The CDR3 spells CASSLGPGRARETEAFF. CDR3 DNA sequence: TGCGCCAGCAGCTTGGGGCCGGGCAGGGCGAGAGAAACTGAAGCTTTCTTT.

The chain is built from TRBV29-1 and TRBJ2-1; 7 bases match TRBD2. Germline V gives CDR1 SQVTM, CDR2 ANQGSEA. V lost 4 bases, J lost 0 bases, and 3 bases stayed unmatched. This CDR3 contains 14 residues. CDR3 sequence reads: CSVVASGSYNEQFF. DNA of the CDR3: TGCAGCGTTGTTGCTAGCGGCTCCTACAATGAGCAGTTCTTC.

The genes are TRBV7-9 and TRBJ1-3; D ambiguous. This CDR3 is 14 amino acids long. Germline V CDR1 and CDR2: SEHNR, FQNEAQ (reference sequence). The germline V and J ends were trimmed by 5 bases and 3 bases, with 11 bases remaining between them. CDR3 residues: CASSADWVGNTIYF. The CDR3 bases are TGTGCCAGCAGCGCCGACTGGGTTGGAAACACCATATATTTT.

The table lists this clone with a few counts. The V and J genes are TRBV30 and TRBJ1-1, with a possible D match to TRBD1 (5 bases). V lost 3 bases and J 11 bases, leaving 19 bases between the germline ends. In germline, CDR1 is GTSNPN, CDR2 SVGIG (reference sequence). The CDR3 consists of 13 residues. The CDR3 reads CAWSGQGQRGAFF. The DNA of the CDR3 is TGTGCCTGGAGCGGCCAGGGCCAACGAGGGGCTTTCTTT.

The rearrangement uses TRBV10-1 and TRBJ2-7, with D tentatively TRBD1 or TRBD2 (5 bases each). V was shortened by 7 bases and J by 2 bases, with 18 bases between the two germline ends. Germline CDR1 and CDR2: WNHNN and SYGVQD (reference sequence). The CDR3 has 15 residues. CDR3 in amino acids: CASTMGELGAYEQYF. CDR3 coding DNA: TGCGCCAGCACTATGGGCGAGTTGGGGGCCTACGAGCAGTACTTC.

The V gene is TRBV11-2, the J gene TRBJ1-3; weak D call: TRBD1 (5 bases). V dropped 0 bases and J dropped 2 bases, with 17 bases sitting between them. CDR1 and CDR2 from the germline V gene are SGHAT and FQNNGV. CDR3 length equals 18 residues. The CDR3: CASSLDELRLGAGNTIYF. The DNA of the CDR3 is TGTGCCAGCAGCTTAGATGAATTGCGGTTAGGGGCTGGAAACACCATATATTTT.

CDR3 in DNA: TGTGCCAGCAGTGACGGGACAGGGGGCGGGAATGAGCAGTTCTTC. This codes for CASSDGTGGGNEQFF. The V gene is TRBV2, the J gene TRBJ2-1, with 12 bases fitting TRBD1. Germline lookup yields CDR1 SNHLY and CDR2 FYNNEI. This CDR3 comprises 15 residues. Trimming removed 3 bases from V and 7 bases from J; junction bases left unmatched: 4.

The CDR3: CAISTDSSYNEQFF. For the CDR3, the DNA is TGTGCCATCAGTACAGACAGCTCCTACAATGAGCAGTTCTTC. The gene calls are TRBV10-3 and TRBJ2-1; D possibly corresponds to TRBD1 (5 bases). The CDR3 loop spans 14 amino acids. Trimming shortened V by 5 bases and J by 0 bases, and 8 bases separated the two germline ends. Germline CDR1 reads ENHRY; CDR2 reads SYGVKD.

The gene calls are TRBV7-6 and TRBJ2-6; TRBD1 matches 8 bases. The germline V gene has CDR1 SGHVS and CDR2 FNYEAQ. The CDR3 runs 17 residues. Trimming took 3 bases from V and 1 from J; bases not matched to a gene: 5. The CDR3, as DNA: TGTGCCAGCAGCTTTGGACAGGGAAGGTCTGGGGCCAACGTCCTGACTTTC. Its translation: CASSFGQGRSGANVLTF.

The rearrangement links TRBV7-9 to TRBJ1-2; 7 bases align to TRBD1. This CDR3 has 15 amino acids. Looked up from germline, CDR1 is SEHNR and CDR2 is FQNEAQ (reference sequence). The V gene end was trimmed by 1 base and the J gene end by 4 bases; junction bases not matched to a gene: 6. In DNA form, the CDR3 reads TGTGCCAGCAGCTTAGGGGACAGCCAAATCTATGGCTACACCTTC. Translating it yields CASSLGDSQIYGYTF.

CDR3 sequence: CASSEARGHSNQPQHF. CDR3 nucleotide sequence: TGTGCCAGCAGTGAAGCGCGAGGGCATAGCAATCAGCCCCAGCATTTT. This chain links TRBV6-1 with TRBJ1-5; no firm D call. V was cut by 0 bases and J by 0 bases, with 9 bases left in between. Per germline, CDR1 MNHNS and CDR2 SASEGT. This CDR3 comprises 16 residues.

This chain uses TRBV5-4 with TRBJ2-1; possibly TRBD1 or TRBD2 for D (5 bases each). Germline assignment: CDR1 SGHNT and CDR2 YYREEE (reference sequence). This CDR3 has 17 residues. The V end was cut by 1 base, the J end by 2 bases, with 16 bases between. This chain's CDR3 is CASSLFGDVRPYNEQFF. The CDR3 DNA follows: TGTGCCAGCAGCTTGTTCGGGGACGTTCGGCCCTACAATGAGCAGTTCTTC.

This clone was recorded only once. The V call is TRBV6-1, the J call TRBJ1-4; 7 bases match TRBD1. Germline-derived CDR1 and CDR2 are MNHNS and SASEGT. The J segment lost 3 bases and the V segment lost 0 bases, leaving 10 bases of the junction unmatched. This CDR3 has 18 residues. The CDR3 spells CASSEAAWSTGANEKLFF. The CDR3 bases are TGTGCCAGCAGTGAAGCAGCCTGGAGCACAGGGGCTAATGAAAAACTGTTTTTT.

Concerning this clone itself: Other DNA sequences in this sample translate to the same CDR3. This chain uses TRBV7-2 with TRBJ1-6; D might be TRBD1 (5 bases). Germline loops: CDR1 SGHTA, CDR2 FQGNSA. The CDR3 runs to 14 residues. V dropped 5 bases and J dropped 2 bases, with 7 bases sitting between them. The CDR3 region has the DNA TGTGCCAGCAGCCTAGGGGCCTATAATTCACCCCTCCACTTT. Protein: CASSLGAYNSPLHF. Using reference TRBV7-2 and TRBJ1-6 for the parts outside the CDR3, the full variable domain is GAGVSQSPSNKVTEKGKDVELRCDPISGHTALYWYRQSLGQGLEFLIYFQGNSAPDKSGLPSDRFSAERTGGSVSTLTIQRTQQEDSAVYLCASSLGAYNSPLHFGNGTRLTVT.